The TCR beta chain described here comes from a study of T cell clusters in autoimmune cytopenias. Each sample's input was 200 to 250 ng genomic DNA, some 40,000 genome equivalents. Study-wide results and caveats: TRB repertoire shifts in secondary cytopenia and chronic lymphocytic leukemia mostly reflected lymphoma, not autoimmunity.

There are 19 residues in the CDR3. Germline values: CDR1 MNHNS, CDR2 SASEGT. One tube held mixed TRB-A and TRB-B primer pools for touch-down PCR. With the multiplex PCR reads reprocessed, TCRdb shows one record per CDR3 protein and no DNA. The ten most abundant clones cover around two fifths of a sample with just over 6,000 distinct CDR3 sequences. On this clonotype itself: Its antigen is not identified.

This sample was also put to use in a study of T cell repertoires in aging, cancer and after chemotherapy. That work adds: Median generation probability rose over the chemotherapy interval in each cancer cohort, suggesting rebound thymic output.

This clonotype was sampled from a human donor in good health. The rearrangement links TRBV6-1 to TRBJ2-6; TCRdb gives TRBD1 as the D gene, but with no DNA this cannot be confirmed. Sequenced: peripheral blood. The CDR3 is CASSPSGGTGGSGANVLTF.